This T cell receptor (beta chain) was sequenced during a study of cytomegalovirus exposure and HLA in healthy donors. Whole-study findings and limits: Most CMV-associated TCR beta chains were later found to appear HLA-restricted. The study recorded 150 to 200 TCR beta chains that were cytomegalovirus-associated. Later on, an analysis found that several of the most significant clusters appeared to be linked to common viral pathogens, which included parvovirus B19.

With 60 Vbeta and 13 Jbeta primers, the PCR was carried out. The data were produced by immunoSEQ multiplex PCR, yet TCRdb's version contains in-frame clones alone and is incomplete. This table has around 130,000 clones, 65% to 90% appearing once. Healthy donors of bone marrow made up the group. In the case of this clone: The antigen is not known.

This receptor was taken from a man aged 18 to 30 in good health and CMV-seronegative. Input material: PBMCs.

CDR3 sequence reads: CASSLSRGGYYGYTF. The CDR3 DNA reads TGTGCCAGCAGTTTATCGCGGGGGGGGTACTATGGCTACACCTTC. V and J are TRBV27 and TRBJ1-2, with a weak D call TRBD1 (5 bases). V was clipped by 0 bases and J by 3 bases, with 11 bases between them. Germline CDR1 MNHEY, CDR2 SMNVEV (reference sequence). The CDR3 spans 15 residues.